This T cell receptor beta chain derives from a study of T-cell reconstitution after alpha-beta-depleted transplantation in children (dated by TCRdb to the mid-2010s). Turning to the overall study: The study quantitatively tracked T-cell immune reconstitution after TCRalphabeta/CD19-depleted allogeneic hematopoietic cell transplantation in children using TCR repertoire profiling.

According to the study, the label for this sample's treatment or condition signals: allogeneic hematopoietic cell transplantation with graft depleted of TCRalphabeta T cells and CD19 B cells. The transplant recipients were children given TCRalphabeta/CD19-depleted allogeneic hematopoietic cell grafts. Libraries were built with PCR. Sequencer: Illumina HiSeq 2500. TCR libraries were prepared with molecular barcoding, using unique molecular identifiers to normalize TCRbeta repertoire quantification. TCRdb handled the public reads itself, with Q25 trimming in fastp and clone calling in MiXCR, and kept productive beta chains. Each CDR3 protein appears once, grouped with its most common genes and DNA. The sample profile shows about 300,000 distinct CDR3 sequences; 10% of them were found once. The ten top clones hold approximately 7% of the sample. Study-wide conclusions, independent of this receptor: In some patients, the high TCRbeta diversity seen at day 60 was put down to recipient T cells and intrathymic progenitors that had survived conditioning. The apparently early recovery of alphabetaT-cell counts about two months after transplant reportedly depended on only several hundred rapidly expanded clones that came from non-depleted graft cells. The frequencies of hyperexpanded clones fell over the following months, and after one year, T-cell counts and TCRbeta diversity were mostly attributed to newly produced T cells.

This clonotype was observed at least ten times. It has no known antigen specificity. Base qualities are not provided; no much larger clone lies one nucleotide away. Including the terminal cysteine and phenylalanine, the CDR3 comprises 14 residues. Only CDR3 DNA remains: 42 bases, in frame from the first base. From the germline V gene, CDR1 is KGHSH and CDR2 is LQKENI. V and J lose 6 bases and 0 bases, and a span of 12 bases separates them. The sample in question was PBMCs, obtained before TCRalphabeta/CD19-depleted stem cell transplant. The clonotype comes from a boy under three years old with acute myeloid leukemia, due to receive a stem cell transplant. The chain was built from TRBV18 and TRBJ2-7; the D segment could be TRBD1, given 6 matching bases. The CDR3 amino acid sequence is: CASSRTASSYEQYF. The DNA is TGTGCCAGCTCCAGGACAGCAAGCTCCTACGAGCAGTACTTC.